What follows describes a single T cell receptor (beta chain). This entry belongs to a study of graft-versus-host responses after intestinal transplantation. The CDR3 is made up of 14 amino acids. CDR1 and CDR2 (germline): KGHSH, LQKENI. Trimming pared 0 bases from V and 1 base from J, leaving 5 bases between. The table came from immunoSEQ multiplex PCR; TCRdb's copy has only in-frame clones and leaves some out. The sample has 35,000 to 50,000 clones; about 94% are singletons. Sequenced here: PBMCs, sampled around 350 days after intestinal transplant. The rearrangement links TRBV18 to TRBJ2-3, with D uncertain. The receptor was isolated from a human patient who received an intestinal transplant, so some T cells may come from the graft donor. This chain's CDR3 is CASSPPSGTDTQYF. CDR3 nucleotides: TGTGCCAGCTCACCACCTAGTGGCACAGATACGCAGTATTTT.